This T cell receptor beta chain was documented in a study of cytotoxic CD8 clonotypes in ibrutinib-treated CLL. Repertoires were generated with immunoSEQ multiplex PCR, while TCRdb's copy carries only in-frame clones and drops some. The sample lists some 160,000 clones, about 80% occurring once. CDR3 length: 14 residues. Trimming took 7 bases from V and 4 from J; bases not matched to a gene: 8. Germline CDR1 reads SGHDT; CDR2 reads YYEEEE. The V call is TRBV5-6, the J call TRBJ2-3; 8 nucleotides agree with TRBD1. The specimen comprised PBMCs, sampled after 12 months of ibrutinib treatment. This receptor was taken from a human donor with chronic lymphocytic leukemia. The CDR3 reads CASGDQGAADTQYF. DNA of the CDR3: TGTGCCAGCGGCGATCAGGGGGCGGCAGATACGCAGTATTTT.